This TCR beta chain derives from a study of blood T cell repertoires in COVID-19. Study context: The United States, Italy and Spain provided the acute and convalescent COVID-19 samples. From T cells, B-cell-depleted T cells, or PBMCs came the material, which was cDNA or gDNA.

Source study methods: Quantification of nucleated cells was approximated via reference gene primer amplification. Generated by immunoSEQ multiplex PCR, the TCRdb table keeps only in-frame clones and is missing some. V and J calls and clone size follow that table, whereas D and trimming were derived from the DNA. Of about 80,000 clones in the sample, 65% to 85% were seen once. The V and J ends lost 6 bases and 7 bases respectively, with 18 bases between them. This CDR3 contains 15 residues. CDR1 is MNHEY, CDR2 SMNVEV, per germline (reference sequence). This receptor was identified in a man in his 70s with active or convalescent COVID-19. The sample taken for sequencing was peripheral blood. This sequence joins TRBV27 and TRBJ1-4; D gene ambiguous. The CDR3 nucleotides read TGTGCCAGCAGACTAAGTATCGGCGGGAGTGAAAAACTGTTTTTT. Translation: CASRLSIGGSEKLFF.